Included here is one TCR beta chain sequence, with context. Its antigen is still unknown. A single record per CDR3 protein comes from TCRdb applying MiXCR to the 5' RACE reads. This table has 300,000 to 400,000 distinct CDR3 sequences, over 25% appearing once. The data belong to a study of T-cell memory formation after mild COVID-19. Study outcomes and limitations: CD4/CD8 balance characterized clones contracting day 15 to 85, and CD4+ skew characterized later expanders.

The sequence was collected from an adult woman who had mild COVID-19 (a few samples of this study predate the infection). Cell type and time point are not known. Material: PBMCs or a T cell subset sorted from them (not recorded which).

The CDR3 sequence is CASSPASYEQYF. In DNA, the CDR3 is TGCGCCAGCAGCCCCGCCTCCTACGAGCAGTACTTC. The rearrangement uses TRBV5-1 and TRBJ2-7; no reliable D call. Germline V gene data show CDR1 as SGHRS and CDR2 as YFSETQ. Trimming shortened V by 4 bases and J by 0 bases, and 5 bases separated the two germline ends. CDR3 length: 12 residues.